Sequencing of this T cell receptor beta chain was carried out in a study of T-cell reconstitution after alpha-beta-depleted transplantation in children. Library preparation (for TCRbeta) was performed with unique molecular identifiers. TCRdb re-called the PCR reads through MiXCR, storing one row per CDR3 protein. The table has about 340,000 distinct CDR3 sequences, 10% to 15% seen once. The V and J ends lost 7 bases and 5 bases respectively, with 14 bases between them. Looked up from germline, CDR1 is ENHRY and CDR2 is SYGVKD. This CDR3 region has 13 residues. The starting material was PBMCs, obtained from the stem cell graft. The chain couples TRBV10-3 to TRBJ2-5; TRBD1 is a possible D gene (5 bases). The origin of this receptor is a human donor who donated a stem cell graft to a child with Fanconi anemia. The CDR3 region is CAIKSQQEETQYF. As DNA, the CDR3 is TGTGCCATCAAGAGTCAACAGGAGGAGACCCAGTACTTC.